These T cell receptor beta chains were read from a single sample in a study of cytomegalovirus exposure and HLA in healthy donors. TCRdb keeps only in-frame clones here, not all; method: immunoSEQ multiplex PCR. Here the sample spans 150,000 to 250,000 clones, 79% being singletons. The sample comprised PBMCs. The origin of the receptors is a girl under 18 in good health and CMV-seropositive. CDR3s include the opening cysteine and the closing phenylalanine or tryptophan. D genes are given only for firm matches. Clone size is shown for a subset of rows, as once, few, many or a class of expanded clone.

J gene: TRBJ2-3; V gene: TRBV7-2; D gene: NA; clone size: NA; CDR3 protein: CASSSFRGPTDTQYF; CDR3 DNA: TGTGCCAGCAGCTCCTTTCGAGGCCCCACAGATACGCAGTATTTT
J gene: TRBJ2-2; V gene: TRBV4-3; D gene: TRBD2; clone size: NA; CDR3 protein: CASGLAGGSTGELFF; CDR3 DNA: TGCGCCTCTGGGTTAGCGGGGGGTAGCACCGGGGAGCTGTTTTTT
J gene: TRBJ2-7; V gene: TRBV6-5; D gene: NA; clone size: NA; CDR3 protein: CASSPPRGSYEQYF; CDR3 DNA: TGTGCCAGCAGTCCACCCCGGGGCTCCTACGAGCAGTACTTC
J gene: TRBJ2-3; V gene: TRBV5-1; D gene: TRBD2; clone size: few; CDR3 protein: CASSSGLAGIPDTQYF; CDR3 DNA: TGCGCCAGCAGCTCTGGACTAGCGGGGATCCCAGATACGCAGTATTTT
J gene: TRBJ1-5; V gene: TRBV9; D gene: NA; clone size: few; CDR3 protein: CASSVGWEEDQPQHF; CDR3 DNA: TGTGCCAGCAGCGTAGGATGGGAGGAAGATCAGCCCCAGCATTTT
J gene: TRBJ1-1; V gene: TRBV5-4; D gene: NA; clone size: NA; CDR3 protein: CASSGWAGNTEAFF; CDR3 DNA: TGTGCCAGCAGCGGCTGGGCTGGGAACACTGAAGCTTTCTTT
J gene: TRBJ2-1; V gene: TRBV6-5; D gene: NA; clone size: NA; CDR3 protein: CASSYSQQGSYNEQFF; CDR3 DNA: TGTGCCAGCAGTTACTCCCAACAGGGATCCTACAATGAGCAGTTCTTC
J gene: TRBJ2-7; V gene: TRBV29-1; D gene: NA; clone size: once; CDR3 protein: CSVDGDKENYEQYF; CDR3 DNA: TGCAGCGTTGACGGGGACAAAGAAAACTACGAGCAGTACTTC
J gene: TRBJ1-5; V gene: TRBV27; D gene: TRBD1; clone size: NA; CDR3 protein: CASSSTGSSIIWPQHF; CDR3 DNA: TGTGCCAGCAGTTCGACAGGGTCTTCGATCATTTGGCCCCAGCATTTT
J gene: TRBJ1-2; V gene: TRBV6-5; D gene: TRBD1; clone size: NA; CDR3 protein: CASSGTGGEVGGYTF; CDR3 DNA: TGTGCCAGCAGTGGGACAGGGGGCGAAGTAGGTGGCTACACCTTC
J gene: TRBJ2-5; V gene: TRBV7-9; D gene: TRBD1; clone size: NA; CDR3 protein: CASSPGQVYETQYF; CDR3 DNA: TGTGCCAGCAGCCCGGGACAGGTGTACGAGACCCAGTACTTC
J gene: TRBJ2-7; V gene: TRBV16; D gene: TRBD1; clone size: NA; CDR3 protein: CASSQFLLETGGYEQYF; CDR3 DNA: TGTGCCAGCAGCCAATTCTTGCTGGAGACAGGGGGTTACGAGCAGTACTTC
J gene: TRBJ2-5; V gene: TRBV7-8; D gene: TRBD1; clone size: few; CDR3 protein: CASSLDRGETQYF; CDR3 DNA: TGTGCCAGCAGCTTGGACAGGGGGGAGACCCAGTACTTC
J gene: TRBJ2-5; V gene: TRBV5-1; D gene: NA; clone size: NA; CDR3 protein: CASRRSETQYF; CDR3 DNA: TGCGCCAGCAGGAGGTCGGAGACCCAGTACTTC
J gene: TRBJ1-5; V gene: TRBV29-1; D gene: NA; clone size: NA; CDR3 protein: CSVGIAGNQPQHF; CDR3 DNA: TGCAGCGTTGGAATTGCGGGCAATCAGCCCCAGCATTTT
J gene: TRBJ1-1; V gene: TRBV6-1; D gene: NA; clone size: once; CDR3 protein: CASSRGLNTEAFF; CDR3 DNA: TGTGCCAGCAGCAGGGGATTGAACACTGAAGCTTTCTTT
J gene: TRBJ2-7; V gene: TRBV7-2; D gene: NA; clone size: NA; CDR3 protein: CASSFNQGPKQYF; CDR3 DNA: TGTGCCAGCAGCTTTAATCAGGGGCCAAAGCAGTACTTC
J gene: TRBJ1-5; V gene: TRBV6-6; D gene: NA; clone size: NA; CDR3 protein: CASKGSNQPQHF; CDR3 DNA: TGTGCCAGCAAGGGGAGCAATCAGCCCCAGCATTTT
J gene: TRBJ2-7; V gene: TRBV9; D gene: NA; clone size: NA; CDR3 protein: CASSPDTQPIYEQYF; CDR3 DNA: TGTGCCAGCAGCCCCGACACGCAACCGATCTACGAGCAGTACTTC
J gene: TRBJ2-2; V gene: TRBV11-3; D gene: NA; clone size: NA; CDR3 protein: CASSFPWGQGAGELFF; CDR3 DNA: TGTGCCAGCAGCTTCCCGTGGGGGCAGGGCGCCGGGGAGCTGTTTTTT
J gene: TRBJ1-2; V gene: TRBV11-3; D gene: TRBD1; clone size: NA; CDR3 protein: CASSPGTGFVYTF; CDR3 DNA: TGTGCCAGCAGCCCCGGGACAGGTTTTGTCTACACCTTC
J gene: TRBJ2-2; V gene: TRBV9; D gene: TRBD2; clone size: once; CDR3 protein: CASSGGGGITGELFF; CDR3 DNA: TGTGCCAGCAGCGGTGGCGGGGGTATCACCGGGGAGCTGTTTTTT
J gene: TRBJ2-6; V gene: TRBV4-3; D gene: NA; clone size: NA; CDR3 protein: CASSQAGRVLSGANVLTF; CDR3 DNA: TGCGCCAGCAGCCAAGCCGGCAGGGTTCTCTCTGGGGCCAACGTCCTGACTTTC
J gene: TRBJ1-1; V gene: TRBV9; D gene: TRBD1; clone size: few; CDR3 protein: CASSPWDRGTEAFF; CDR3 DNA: TGTGCCAGCAGCCCTTGGGACAGGGGCACTGAAGCTTTCTTT
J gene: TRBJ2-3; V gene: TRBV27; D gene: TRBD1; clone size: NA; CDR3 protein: CASSPGGTGLHTQYF; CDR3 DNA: TGTGCCAGCAGTCCTGGGGGGACAGGGTTGCATACGCAGTATTTT
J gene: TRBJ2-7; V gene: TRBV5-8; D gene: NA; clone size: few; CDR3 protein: CASSPWGGQSSYEQYF; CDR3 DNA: TGTGCCAGCAGTCCATGGGGCGGTCAGAGCTCCTACGAGCAGTACTTC
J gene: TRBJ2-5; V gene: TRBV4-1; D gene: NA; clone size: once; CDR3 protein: CASSQGGLGRETQYF; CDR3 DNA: TGCGCCAGCAGCCAAGGGGGGCTAGGAAGGGAGACCCAGTACTTC
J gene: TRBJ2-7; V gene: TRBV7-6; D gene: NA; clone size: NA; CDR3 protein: CASSQGSEQYF; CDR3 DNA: TGTGCCAGCAGCCAGGGTAGTGAGCAGTACTTC
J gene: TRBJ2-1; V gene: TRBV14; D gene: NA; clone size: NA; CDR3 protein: CASSVYNSEQFF; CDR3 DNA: TGTGCCAGCAGCGTTTACAACAGTGAGCAGTTCTTC
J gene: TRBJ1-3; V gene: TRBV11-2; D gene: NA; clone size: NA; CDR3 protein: CASTPRGHQLSGNTIYF; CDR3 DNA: TGTGCCAGCACCCCTCGAGGGCACCAGCTCTCTGGAAACACCATATATTTT
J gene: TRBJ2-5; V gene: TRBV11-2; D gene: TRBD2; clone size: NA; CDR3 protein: CASSFGTSGGAETQYF; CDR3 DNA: TGTGCCAGCAGCTTCGGGACTAGCGGGGGAGCGGAGACCCAGTACTTC
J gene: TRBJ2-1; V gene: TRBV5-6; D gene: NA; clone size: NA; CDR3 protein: CASSSGGSSYNEQFF; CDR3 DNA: TGTGCCAGCAGCTCCGGGGGTAGCTCCTACAATGAGCAGTTCTTC
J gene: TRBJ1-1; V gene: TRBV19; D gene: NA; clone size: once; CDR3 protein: CASSVGTRTEAFF; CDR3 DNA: TGTGCCAGTAGTGTTGGGACTCGAACTGAAGCTTTCTTT
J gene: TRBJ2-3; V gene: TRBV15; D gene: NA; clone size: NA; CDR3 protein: CATSRDGGSSIQYF; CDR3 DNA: TGTGCCACCAGCAGAGATGGGGGCAGCAGTATTCAGTATTTT
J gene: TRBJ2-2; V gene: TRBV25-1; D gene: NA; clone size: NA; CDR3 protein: CASTDSRNTGELFF; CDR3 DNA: TGTGCCAGCACGGACAGCCGTAACACCGGGGAGCTGTTTTTT
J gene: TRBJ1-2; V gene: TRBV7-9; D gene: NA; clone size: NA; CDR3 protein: CASSHEGVGYTF; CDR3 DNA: TGTGCCAGCAGCCACGAGGGGGTTGGCTACACCTTC
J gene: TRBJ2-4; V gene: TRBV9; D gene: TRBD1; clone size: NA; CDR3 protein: CASSGDSTIQYF; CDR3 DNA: TGTGCCAGCAGCGGGGACAGTACCATTCAGTACTTC
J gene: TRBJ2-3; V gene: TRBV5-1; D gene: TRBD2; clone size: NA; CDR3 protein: CASSLRLAGATSTDTQYF; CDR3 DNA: TGCGCCAGCAGCTTGCGGCTAGCGGGAGCAACTAGCACAGATACGCAGTATTTT
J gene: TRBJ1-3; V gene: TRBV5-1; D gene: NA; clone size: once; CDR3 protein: CASSLGYGETSGNTIYF; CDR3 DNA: TGCGCCAGCAGCTTGGGTTACGGGGAAACATCTGGAAACACCATATATTTT
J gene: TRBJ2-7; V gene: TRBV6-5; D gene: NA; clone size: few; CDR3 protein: CASRPPPGEQYF; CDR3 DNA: TGTGCCAGCAGACCTCCCCCAGGGGAGCAGTACTTC
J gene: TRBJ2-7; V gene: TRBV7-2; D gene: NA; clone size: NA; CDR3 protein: CASSQQQYYEQYF; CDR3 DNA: TGTGCCAGCAGCCAACAGCAATACTACGAGCAGTACTTC
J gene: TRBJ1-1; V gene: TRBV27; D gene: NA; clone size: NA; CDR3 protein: CASSRSNTEAFF; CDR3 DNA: TGTGCCAGCAGCAGGTCGAACACTGAAGCTTTCTTT
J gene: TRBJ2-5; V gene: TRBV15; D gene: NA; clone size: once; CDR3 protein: CATSRDLGETQYF; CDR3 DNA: TGTGCCACCAGCAGAGATCTCGGGGAGACCCAGTACTTC
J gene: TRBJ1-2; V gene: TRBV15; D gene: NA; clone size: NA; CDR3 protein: CATSRDGAFGTWGVNYGYTF; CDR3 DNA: TGTGCCACCAGCAGAGACGGGGCTTTCGGGACTTGGGGAGTTAACTATGGCTACACCTTC
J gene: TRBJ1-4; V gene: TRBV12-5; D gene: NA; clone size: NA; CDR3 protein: CASGFGESDEKLFF; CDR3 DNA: TGTGCTAGTGGTTTCGGGGAGTCGGATGAAAAACTGTTTTTT
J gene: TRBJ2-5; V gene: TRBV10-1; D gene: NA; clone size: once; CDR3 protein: CASSESIGVGETQYF; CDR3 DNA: TGCGCCAGCAGTGAGTCGATCGGGGTCGGAGAGACCCAGTACTTC
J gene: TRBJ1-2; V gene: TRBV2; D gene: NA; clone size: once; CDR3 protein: CASSDRKFNYGYTF; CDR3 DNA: TGTGCCAGCAGTGACAGGAAGTTTAACTATGGCTACACCTTC
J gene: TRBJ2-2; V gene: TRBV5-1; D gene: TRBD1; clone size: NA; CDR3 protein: CASSLSGGRSGELFF; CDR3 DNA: TGCGCCAGCAGCTTGTCAGGGGGCAGGTCCGGGGAGCTGTTTTTT
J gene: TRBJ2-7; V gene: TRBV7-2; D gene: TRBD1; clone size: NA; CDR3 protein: CASSFTPGGSYEQYF; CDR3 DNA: TGTGCCAGCAGCTTCACCCCAGGGGGCTCCTACGAGCAGTACTTC
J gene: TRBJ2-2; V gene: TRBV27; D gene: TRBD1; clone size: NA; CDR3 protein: CASRAGTGAISPGELFF; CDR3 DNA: TGTGCCAGCAGAGCCGGGACAGGGGCCATCTCCCCCGGGGAGCTGTTTTTT
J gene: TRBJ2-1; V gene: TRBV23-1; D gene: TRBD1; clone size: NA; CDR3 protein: CASSQIGTGYNEQFF; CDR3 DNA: TGCGCCAGCAGTCAAATCGGGACAGGGTACAATGAGCAGTTCTTC
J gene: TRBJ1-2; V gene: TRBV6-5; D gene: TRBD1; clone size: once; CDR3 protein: CASSDLGQPYGYTF; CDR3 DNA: TGTGCCAGCAGTGACCTGGGACAGCCCTATGGCTACACCTTC
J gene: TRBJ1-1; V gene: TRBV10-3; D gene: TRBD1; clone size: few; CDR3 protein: CAIRGTGANTEAFF; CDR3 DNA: TGTGCCATCAGAGGGACAGGGGCGAACACTGAAGCTTTCTTT
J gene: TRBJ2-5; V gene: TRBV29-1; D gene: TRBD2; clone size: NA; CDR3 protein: CSVTPGLAQETQYF; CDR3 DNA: TGCAGCGTCACCCCCGGACTAGCACAAGAGACCCAGTACTTC
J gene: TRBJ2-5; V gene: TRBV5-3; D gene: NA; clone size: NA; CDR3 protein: CARSLKGTGIQETQYF; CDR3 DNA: TGTGCCAGAAGCTTGAAAGGTACAGGCATCCAAGAGACCCAGTACTTC
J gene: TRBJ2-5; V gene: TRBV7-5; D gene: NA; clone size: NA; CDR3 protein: CARSLEAGGSGETQYF; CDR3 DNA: TGTGCCAGAAGCTTGGAAGCGGGGGGGTCCGGCGAGACCCAGTACTTC
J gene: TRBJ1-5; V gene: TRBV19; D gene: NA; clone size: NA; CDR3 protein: CASSTTTSAHQPQHF; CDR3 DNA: TGTGCCAGTAGTACGACGACATCCGCTCATCAGCCCCAGCATTTT
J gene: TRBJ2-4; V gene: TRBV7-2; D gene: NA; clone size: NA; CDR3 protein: CASSFDRLDVAKNIQYF; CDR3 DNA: TGTGCCAGCAGCTTTGACAGGCTGGACGTGGCCAAAAACATTCAGTACTTC
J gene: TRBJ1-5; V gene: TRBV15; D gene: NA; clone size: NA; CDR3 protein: CATSRDAGTLPQHF; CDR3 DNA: TGTGCCACCAGCAGAGATGCGGGGACTCTTCCCCAGCATTTT